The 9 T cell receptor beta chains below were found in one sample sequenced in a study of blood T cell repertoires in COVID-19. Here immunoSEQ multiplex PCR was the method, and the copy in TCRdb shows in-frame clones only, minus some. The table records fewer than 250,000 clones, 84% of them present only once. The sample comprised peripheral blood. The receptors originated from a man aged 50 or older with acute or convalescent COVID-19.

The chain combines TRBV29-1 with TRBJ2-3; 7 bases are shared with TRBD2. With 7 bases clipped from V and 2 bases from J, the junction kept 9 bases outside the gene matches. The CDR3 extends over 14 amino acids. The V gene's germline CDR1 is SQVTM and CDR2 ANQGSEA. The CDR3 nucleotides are TGCAGCGCAGACGCCGGGACTACCACAGATACGCAGTATTTT. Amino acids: CSADAGTTTDTQYF.

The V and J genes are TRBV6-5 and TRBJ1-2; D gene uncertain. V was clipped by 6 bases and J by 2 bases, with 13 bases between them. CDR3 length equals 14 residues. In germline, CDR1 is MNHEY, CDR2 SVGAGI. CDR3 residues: CASSPQTGNYGYTF. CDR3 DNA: TGTGCCAGCAGCCCCCAGACGGGAAACTATGGCTACACCTTC.

The CDR3 DNA is TGTGCCAGCAGCAAACAAACCGAGACCGGGGACAAAAATAGCAATCAGCCCCAGCATTTT. The encoded protein is CASSKQTETGDKNSNQPQHF. This chain joins TRBV21-1 and TRBJ1-5; the table gives TRBD1 as D, unverified against the DNA. TRBV21-1 is described as a pseudogene. The CDR3 is 20 amino acids.

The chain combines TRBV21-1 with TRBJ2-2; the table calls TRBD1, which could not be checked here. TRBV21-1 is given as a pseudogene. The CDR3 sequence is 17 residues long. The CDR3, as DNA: TGTGCCAGCAGCAAAGCCGGGGACAGGAAGAACACCGGGGAGCTGTTTTTT. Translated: CASSKAGDRKNTGELFF.

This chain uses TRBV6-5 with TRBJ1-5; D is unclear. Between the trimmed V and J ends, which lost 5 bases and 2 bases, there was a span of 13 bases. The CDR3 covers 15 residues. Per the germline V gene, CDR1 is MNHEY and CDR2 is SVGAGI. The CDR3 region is CASSPGWIRNQPQHF. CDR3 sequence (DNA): TGTGCCAGCAGTCCCGGGTGGATTCGCAATCAGCCCCAGCATTTT.

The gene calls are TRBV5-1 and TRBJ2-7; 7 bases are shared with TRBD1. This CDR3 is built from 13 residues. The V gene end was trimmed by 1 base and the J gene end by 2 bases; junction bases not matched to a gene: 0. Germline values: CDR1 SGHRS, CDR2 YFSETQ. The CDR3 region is CASSLTGAYEQYF. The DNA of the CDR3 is TGCGCCAGCAGCTTGACAGGGGCCTACGAGCAGTACTTC.

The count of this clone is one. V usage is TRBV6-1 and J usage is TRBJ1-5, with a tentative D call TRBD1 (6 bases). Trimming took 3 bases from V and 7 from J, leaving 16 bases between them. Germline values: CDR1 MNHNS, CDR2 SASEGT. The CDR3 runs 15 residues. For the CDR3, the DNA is TGTGCCAGCAGTGAGAGGGGGGGCGACGGCCAGCCCCAGCATTTT. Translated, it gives CASSERGGDGQPQHF.

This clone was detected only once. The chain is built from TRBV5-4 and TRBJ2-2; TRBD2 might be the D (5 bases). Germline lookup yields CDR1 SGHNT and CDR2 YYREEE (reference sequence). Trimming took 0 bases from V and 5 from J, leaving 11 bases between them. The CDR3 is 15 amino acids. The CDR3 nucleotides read TGTGCCAGCAGCTTGGAAGGGAGAGCAACCGGGGAGCTGTTTTTT. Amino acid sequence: CASSLEGRATGELFF.

Written as DNA, the CDR3 is TGTGCCACCAGCAGAGAAACAGGGTACCAGCCCCAGCATTTT. Translated: CATSRETGYQPQHF. This chain connects TRBV15 to TRBJ1-5, with D perhaps matching TRBD1 (6 bases). The CDR3 contains 14 residues. Trimming removed 0 bases at V and 7 bases at J, with 10 bases between. Germline CDR1 is LNHNV and CDR2 is YYDKDF (reference sequence).